This TCR beta chain was obtained from a study of cytomegalovirus exposure and HLA in healthy donors. For the study at large: Clustering assigned about 79% of the roughly 420 genotyped donors to the Caucasian-associated ancestry cluster. Study-wide results and caveats: Cytomegalovirus-associated status was assigned to about 180 TCR beta chains. Most CMV-associated TCR beta chains appeared HLA-restricted in a later analysis.

Healthy bone marrow donors made up the cohort. Primers for the PCR totalled 60 Vbeta and 13 Jbeta. Profiling relied on immunoSEQ multiplex PCR, and the TCRdb table lists in-frame clones only, not all of them. This listing includes around 140,000 clones. Concerning this clone: As yet, its antigen is unknown.

Germline V gene data show CDR1 as LNHDA and CDR2 as SQIVND (reference sequence). This CDR3 is 13 amino acids long. V was clipped by 7 bases and J by 2 bases; unmatched bases: 1. The sample was PBMCs. V gene TRBV19 combines with J gene TRBJ1-5; 8 positions match TRBD1. The receptor was isolated from a woman between 35 and 50 years old in good health and CMV-seronegative. CDR3 nucleotides: TGTGCCAGTATGGGACAGGGCAATCAGCCCCAGCATTTT. Its protein is CASMGQGNQPQHF.